Given below is one TCR beta chain in context. Its antigen specificity is not known. One base away there is no much larger clone; base qualities are not given. CDR1 and CDR2 are drawn from the germline V gene (reference sequence): MNHNY, SVGAGI. The CDR3 runs 14 amino acids, cysteine and phenylalanine included. Only the CDR3 part of the read is kept: 42 bases, read in frame from the first base. V is clipped by 7 bases and J by 2 bases, and the sequence between their germline boundaries is 13 bases long. The source of the sample is a study of shared clonotypes between healthy human individuals (dated by TCRdb to 2019 to 2021). With respect to the entire study: The cohort comprised a couple of women and a few men aged 18 to 49 years. To estimate repertoire size and how much clonotypes are shared between individuals, the study performed deep sequencing of blood TCR repertoires from about five healthy adults. Different laboratories and diverse techniques were used to prepare libraries and sequence TCR repertoires, to increase sequencing depth and limit assay-specific biases. Each donor's leukapheresis produced roughly between roughly 0.85 and 9.5 billion PBMCs.

TCR CDR3 regions were amplified from genomic DNA by multiplex PCR using the deep immunoSEQ assay. Extracted genomic DNA from each cell subset was distributed evenly across all wells of several immunoSEQ 96-well plates, and each plate was treated as a replicate. For unsorted PBMC, around 300 ng of genomic DNA, equivalent to around 30,000 T cell genomes, went into each replicate PCR. Unsorted PBMC genomic DNA was sequenced across ten immunoSEQ deep assay plates. Purified libraries were measured with a Qubit 3.0 fluorometer, size-checked on a Bioanalyzer 2100, and measured again with the KAPA Library Quantification kit. Every immunoSEQ 96-well plate was sequenced on a dedicated single-read 150-cycle Illumina NextSeq 550 flow cell. As for the original processing: Because only junctional sequences without quality scores were contained in the immunoSEQ output, filtering matching that applied to full-length reads could not be performed. Sequences were annotated with PyIR, a Python wrapper for IgBLAST v1.9, and V/J genes and CDR3 were assigned using IMGT germline references. Reads were removed for weak V/J assignments (E-value above 1e-6), missing CDR3, stop codons, out-of-frame junctions, or ambiguous translated residues. A V3J clonotype was defined by an identical inferred V gene, J gene, and CDR3 amino acid sequence. Percentage overlap between repertoires was computed as shared unique clonotypes divided by the size of the smaller repertoire. Three approaches were used to assess repertoire richness: RTK rarefaction, the Chao1 estimator, and Recon v2.1 estimates of unobserved clonotypes. The table comes from immuneACCESS by way of TCRdb, which keeps in-frame sequences with V and J called. Part of the clones is missing from these tables; in studies checked, under half for an unresolved V gene and the rest for unknown reasons. V, J and clone size derive from that table, while D and trimming were established from the DNA sequence. The sample includes a few hundred thousand clones, with 75% to 80% observed a single time. The ten largest account for 12% of the sample.

Healthy HIV-negative adults with no recently reported acute infections or vaccinations were included as donors. Every donor was a Caucasian adult residing in Nashville, Tennessee, USA. For unsorted samples, 70 million to 95 million PBMCs were counted, and genomic DNA was extracted using the QIAamp DNA Blood Mini kit. After blood collection by leukapheresis, PBMCs were isolated using Ficoll-Histopaque density gradient centrifugation and then cryopreserved in the vapor phase of liquid nitrogen. Findings and caveats that apply to the study as a whole: Sampling was restricted to blood, and TCR repertoires in tissues likely differ from the TCR repertoires found in blood. The genetic and exposure-history diversity represented was limited by the small number of donors. Based on pairwise subsampling, the degree of clonotype sharing among donors was expected to be affected by sequencing depth.

The chain links TRBV6-6 with TRBJ2-3, with an unclear D gene assignment. The TCR originated in a woman between 35 and 50 years old in good health. Some clones in this sample may be carry-over from other donors' samples. Sequenced input: PBMCs. CDR3 reads: CASTDGSNTDTQYF. Read as DNA, the sequence is TGTGCCAGCACGGATGGATCGAACACAGATACGCAGTATTTT.